These T cell receptor beta chains were read from a single sample in a study of blood T cell repertoires in COVID-19. Clones were sequenced by immunoSEQ multiplex PCR, and TCRdb holds only the in-frame ones, with some missing. In the table there are roughly 250,000 clones, approximately 90% of which are singletons. Sequencing was done on a sample of PBMCs or T cells enriched from blood (not recorded which). These receptors all stem from a woman between 18 and 29 years old who had recovered from COVID-19. Both conserved end residues are part of each CDR3. The D gene is left open where the match is weak. The size field is filled for only some rows; it gives once, few, many or a size class.

clone_size j_call d_call v_call cdr3_nt cdr3_aa
- TRBJ1-2 - TRBV27 TGTGCCAGCAGTTTATCCAGGGCGGAGGGGTGGTATGGCTACACCTTC CASSLSRAEGWYGYTF
- TRBJ2-3 - TRBV5-6 TGTGCCAGCAGCTTCCGCGATAGCGGCTCACCTCTCACAGATACGCAGTATTTT CASSFRDSGSPLTDTQYF
once TRBJ2-3 - TRBV5-1 TGCGCCAGCAGTCTGAGCGGGCCTAGCACAGATACGCAGTATTTT CASSLSGPSTDTQYF
- TRBJ1-6 TRBD1 TRBV11-2 TGTGCCAGCAGTTCCGGACAGGGTAATTCACCCCTCCACTTT CASSSGQGNSPLHF
once TRBJ2-3 - TRBV7-2 TGTGCCAGCAGTCCCGGACAACCCGTCGGAACGCAGTATTTT CASSPGQPVGTQYF
- TRBJ2-1 - TRBV2 TGTGCCAGCAGTGAGAGCTATGAGCAGTTCTTC CASSESYEQFF
- TRBJ1-2 TRBD1 TRBV5-6 TGTGCCAGCAGCTTGGTGGCAGGGGGCAATGGCTACACCTTC CASSLVAGGNGYTF
- TRBJ1-1 - TRBV6-6 TGTGCCAGCAGTCCCTTCCCCACTGAAGCTTTCTTT CASSPFPTEAFF
- TRBJ2-3 TRBD2 TRBV4-1 TGCGCCAGCAGCCAAGACGGTCTAGCGGGGGTAGGAGATACGCAGTATTTT CASSQDGLAGVGDTQYF
- TRBJ2-7 - TRBV2 TGTGCCAGCAGTGAAGCCTCCTCCCTAGACAGTTTCGAATGGGAGCAGTACTTC CASSEASSLDSFEWEQYF
- TRBJ1-2 - TRBV30 TGTGCCTGGAGTGAATCTTCAGGGAACGGCTACACCTTC CAWSESSGNGYTF
- TRBJ1-6 TRBD1 TRBV5-1 TGCGCCAGCGCGACAGGGGAACGGGATTCACCCCTCCACTTT CASATGERDSPLHF
- TRBJ2-5 - TRBV29-1 TGCAGCGTTGAAGTGGGGGAGGCTGAGACCCAGTACTTC CSVEVGEAETQYF
- TRBJ2-3 TRBD2 TRBV20-1 TGCAGTGCTAGTGGCGCTAGCGGGGGGGCCGGGACAGATACGCAGTATTTT CSASGASGGAGTDTQYF
- TRBJ1-5 - TRBV27 TGTGCCAGCAGTTTACGGACAGTTTATAGCAATCAGCCCCAGCATTTT CASSLRTVYSNQPQHF
- TRBJ1-1 TRBD1 TRBV4-1 TGCGCCAGCAGCCGCCAGGGACAGGTGGGGACTGAAGCTTTCTTT CASSRQGQVGTEAFF
- TRBJ2-4 - TRBV4-1 TGCGCCAGCAGCCAAGTCCAAGAGGGTTCCAAAAACATTCAGTACTTC CASSQVQEGSKNIQYF
- TRBJ1-2 TRBD1 TRBV28 TGTGCCAGCAGTCGGCAGGGGGATGGCAACTATGGCTACACCTTC CASSRQGDGNYGYTF
- TRBJ1-3 TRBD1 TRBV7-9 TGTGCCAGCAGCTCGCGACAGGGGGCTATCTCTGGAAACACCATATATTTT CASSSRQGAISGNTIYF
once TRBJ1-1 - TRBV3-1/TRBV3-2 TGTGCCAGCAGCCCCGGACACCGTAACACTGAAGCTTTCTTT CASSPGHRNTEAFF
- TRBJ1-1 - TRBV30 TGTGCCTGGAACGAGGCCCTGAACACTGAAGCTTTCTTT CAWNEALNTEAFF
- TRBJ2-5 TRBD2 TRBV6-5 TGTGCCAGCCCGAGCGGGGGCCTTCAAGAGACCCAGTACTTC CASPSGGLQETQYF